This T cell receptor (beta chain) was captured in a study of blood T cell repertoires in COVID-19. About the study: T cells, B-cell-depleted T cells, or PBMCs supplied cDNA or gDNA.

Per the authors' pipeline: For nucleated cells, counts were estimated from reference gene primer amplification. The repertoire was sequenced with immunoSEQ multiplex PCR; TCRdb's copy has only in-frame clones and lacks some. That table supplies the V and J calls and clone size; D and trimming were determined from the DNA. The sample includes roughly 110,000 clones, 70% to 80% seen only once; the top ten take 6.2%. With 4 bases removed from V and 0 bases from J, the gap between germline ends came to 14 bases. The CDR3 runs 16 residues. Germline V gene data show CDR1 as SEHNR and CDR2 as FQNEAQ (reference sequence). This clone has a handful of counts.

The sequence derives from a man older than 75 with COVID-19, enrolled during active disease. The sequencing sample was made of peripheral blood. The chain carries TRBV7-9 and TRBJ2-3; a possible D gene is TRBD2 (6 bases). CDR3 coding DNA: TGTGCCAGCAGCTCACTACAGACTAGTAGCACAGATACGCAGTATTTT. This sequence encodes CASSSLQTSSTDTQYF. The whole variable domain, filled in from reference TRBV7-9 and TRBJ2-3, reads DTGVSQNPRHKITKRGQNVTFRCDPISEHNRLYWYRQTLGQGPEFLTYFQNEAQLEKSRLLSDRFSAERPKGSFSTLEIQRTEQGDSAMYLCASSSLQTSSTDTQYFGPGTRLTVL.